Below are 19 T cell receptor beta chains sequenced from a single sample in a study of blood T cell repertoires in COVID-19 (dated by TCRdb to 2020 to 2022). Receptors were amplified or captured by the immunoSEQ multiplex PCR assay. In TCRdb, the immuneACCESS table is reduced to in-frame sequences with V and J assigned. These tables do not hold every clone; where another copy was compared, an unresolved V gene accounts for under half, and the others remain unexplained. In this sample the table shows 95,000 to 150,000 clones, about four fifths of which occur a single time. About 18% of the sample goes to the ten largest clones. The sequencing sample was made of peripheral blood. The receptor set was obtained from a man aged 30 to 45 with COVID-19, enrolled during active disease.

This chain connects TRBV3-1 (or the pseudogene TRBV3-2) to TRBJ2-3, with TRBD2 identical over 8 bases. V shed 4 bases, J shed 5 bases, and the junction held 2 bases outside the gene matches. The CDR3 totals 13 residues. Germline CDR1 and CDR2: LGHDT and YNNKEL (reference sequence). The CDR3 nucleotides are TGTGCCAGCAGCCTTCGGGGGGGAGATACGCAGTATTTT. Translated, it gives CASSLRGGDTQYF.

The chain recombines TRBV10-3 with TRBJ2-7; 8 nucleotides agree with TRBD1. Germline V CDR1 and CDR2: ENHRY, SYGVKD. Losses at the gene ends were 7 bases for V and 2 bases for J; bases not matched to a gene: 7. This CDR3 has 14 residues. CDR3 loop: CAITPDRVPYEQYF. In nucleotides, the CDR3 is TGTGCCATCACCCCGGACAGGGTCCCCTACGAGCAGTACTTC.

This sequence joins TRBV5-4 and TRBJ1-1, with D unresolved. Trimming left V 2 bases short and J 1 base short, with 9 bases between. The CDR3 covers 14 residues. The germline gives CDR1 SGHNT, CDR2 YYREEE (reference sequence). The CDR3 sequence is CASSFASGNTEAFF. The DNA for the CDR3 is TGTGCCAGCAGCTTCGCCAGCGGGAACACTGAAGCTTTCTTT.

This clone was detected ten times or more. The chain joins TRBV18 to TRBJ2-3, with 8 bases that match TRBD2. CDR3 length: 14 amino acids. The germline V gene has CDR1 KGHSH and CDR2 LQKENI. J gave up 11 bases and V 0 bases, and 7 bases lay outside the gene matches. The CDR3 region has the DNA TGTGCCAGCTCACCACCCGGGGGGGACACAGGGCAGTATTTT. Residues: CASSPPGGDTGQYF.

The chain combines TRBV18 with TRBJ2-2, with 9 bases matching TRBD1. The CDR3 loop spans 19 amino acids. V lost 3 bases to trimming and J lost 3 bases; unmatched junction nucleotides: 14. Germline loops: CDR1 KGHSH, CDR2 LQKENI. The CDR3 coding sequence is TGTGCCAGCTCACCTCCTCCTACGGGACAGGGCTATCACACCGGGGAGCTGTTTTTT. As protein: CASSPPPTGQGYHTGELFF.

This sequence joins TRBV11-3 and TRBJ1-4, with 7 bases lining up with TRBD1. This CDR3 comprises 15 residues. Germline V gene data show CDR1 as SGHNT and CDR2 as YENEEA. Trimming at V came to 1 base and at J to 5 bases, leaving 4 bases not matched to a gene. The CDR3 here is CASSLGGTENEKLFF. CDR3 DNA sequence: TGTGCCAGCAGCTTAGGAGGGACAGAAAATGAAAAACTGTTTTTT. Full variable domain (remainder filled in from reference TRBV11-3 and TRBJ1-4): EAGVVQSPRYKIIEKKQPVAFWCNPISGHNTLYWYLQNLGQGPELLIRYENEEAVDDSQLPKDRFSAERLKGVDSTLKIQPAELGDSAVYLCASSLGGTENEKLFFGSGTQLSVL.

The rearrangement joins TRBV11-2 to TRBJ2-4; 8 bases are shared with TRBD1. The CDR3 is 16 amino acids. The germline V gene encodes CDR1 SGHAT and CDR2 FQNNGV. V was clipped by 5 bases and J by 4 bases; unmatched bases: 10. In nucleotides, the CDR3 is TGTGCCAGCAGCGATTTATTAGGGGACAGGAAAAACATTCAGTACTTC. It translates to CASSDLLGDRKNIQYF.

CDR3 nucleotides: TGTGCCACCAGCAGAGAGGGGCGGGGCATCACAGATACGCAGTATTTT. Protein product: CATSREGRGITDTQYF. The genes are TRBV15 and TRBJ2-3, with D tentatively TRBD2 (6 bases). CDR3 size: 16 residues. V was trimmed by 0 bases and J by 2 bases, leaving 12 bases between them. CDR1 and CDR2 (germline): LNHNV, YYDKDF (reference sequence).

The chain carries TRBV30 and TRBJ2-7; 7 bases agree with TRBD1. The CDR3 is 13 residues long. The ends lost 2 bases at V and 5 bases at J; junction bases unmatched: 6. CDR1 is GTSNPN and CDR2 is SVGIG in the germline V gene (reference sequence). The CDR3 DNA reads TGTGCCTGGAGTCCAAGACAGGGCCACGAGCAGTACTTC. It translates to CAWSPRQGHEQYF.

This chain uses TRBV4-3 with TRBJ1-2, with D uncertain. CDR1 LGHNA and CDR2 YSLEER come from the germline V gene. The V end was cut by 0 bases, the J end by 4 bases, with 18 bases between. CDR3 size: 17 residues. Written as DNA, the CDR3 is TGCGCCAGCAGCCAAGAGCCCTCGGGGAGCGCATTCTATGGCTACACCTTC. Translated: CASSQEPSGSAFYGYTF.

This clone was seen just once. V is TRBV3-1 (or the pseudogene TRBV3-2) and J is TRBJ1-5; 7 bases line up with TRBD1. Germline loops: CDR1 LGHDT, CDR2 YNNKEL (reference sequence). The V gene end was trimmed by 0 bases and the J gene end by 6 bases; junction bases not matched to a gene: 8. This CDR3 contains 16 residues. The chain's CDR3 is CASSQESGGEGQPQHF. Written as DNA, the CDR3 is TGTGCCAGCAGCCAAGAGTCAGGGGGTGAAGGTCAGCCCCAGCATTTT.

The V gene is TRBV5-1, the J gene TRBJ2-2, with D tentatively TRBD2 (5 bases). V shed 3 bases and J shed 5 bases, with 5 bases lying between them. Germline V gene sequence: CDR1 SGHRS, CDR2 YFSETQ. This CDR3 is 12 amino acids long. The CDR3, as DNA: TGCGCCAGCAGCTGGACTACCGGGGAGCTGTTTTTT. Translated: CASSWTTGELFF.

This chain joins TRBV9 and TRBJ1-2; TRBD1 aligns across 11 bases. Germline V gives CDR1 SGDLS, CDR2 YYNGEE. This CDR3 has 15 amino acids. Losses at the gene ends were 3 bases for V and 1 base for J; bases not matched to a gene: 2. CDR3 sequence reads: CASSGTGGVNYGYTF. The CDR3 DNA follows: TGTGCCAGCAGCGGGACAGGGGGCGTTAACTATGGCTACACCTTC.

The genes are TRBV7-9 and TRBJ1-2, with D unclear. V was shortened by 1 base and J by 4 bases, with 10 bases between the two germline ends. There are 14 residues in the CDR3. Germline CDR1 SEHNR, CDR2 FQNEAQ (reference sequence). As DNA, the CDR3 is TGTGCCAGCAGCTTAGAAAACCGGGGCTATGGCTACACCTTC. As protein: CASSLENRGYGYTF.

The rearrangement uses TRBV11-2 and TRBJ2-7; no firm D call. V shed 3 bases and J shed 6 bases, with 12 bases lying between them. This CDR3 comprises 13 residues. Germline-derived CDR1 and CDR2 are SGHAT and FQNNGV. The CDR3 protein is CASSFLVASEQYF. In DNA form, the CDR3 reads TGTGCCAGCAGCTTTTTAGTGGCTAGCGAGCAGTACTTC.

This clone was picked up many times. V gene TRBV4-2 combines with J gene TRBJ2-7; a weak D match, TRBD1 (6 bases). From germline, CDR1 is LGHNA and CDR2 YNFKEQ. V was cut by 0 bases and J by 4 bases, with 13 bases left in between. The CDR3 has 15 amino acids. This chain's CDR3 is CASSQEAQGLYEQYF. As DNA, the CDR3 is TGTGCCAGCAGCCAAGAGGCCCAGGGGTTGTACGAGCAGTACTTC.

The chain employs TRBV5-5 and TRBJ2-7, with TRBD1 as a possible D gene (6 bases). From germline, CDR1 is SGHKS and CDR2 YYEKEE (reference sequence). The V end was cut by 0 bases, the J end by 4 bases, with 11 bases between. This CDR3 has 14 residues. Written as DNA, the CDR3 is TGTGCCAGCAGCTTGGGGTCAGGGGAATACGAGCAGTACTTC. Amino acid sequence: CASSLGSGEYEQYF.

This clone was seen ten or more times. The V gene is TRBV2, the J gene TRBJ1-1; D gene uncertain. CDR1 is SNHLY and CDR2 is FYNNEI in the germline V gene. V lost 6 bases to trimming and J lost 1 base, with 9 bases between them. CDR3 size: 13 residues. The CDR3 sequence: CASSADTNTEAFF. The CDR3 DNA follows: TGTGCCAGCAGCGCTGACACGAACACTGAAGCTTTCTTT.

This sequence joins TRBV27 and TRBJ1-4; a possible D gene is TRBD1 (5 bases). This CDR3 is built from 16 residues. The germline V gene encodes CDR1 MNHEY and CDR2 SMNVEV (reference sequence). The V gene lost 5 bases and the J gene lost 5 bases, with 18 bases spanning the gap. The CDR3 loop reads CASSPWLGLENEKLFF. The CDR3 DNA is TGTGCCAGCAGTCCATGGTTGGGACTGGAAAATGAAAAACTGTTTTTT.